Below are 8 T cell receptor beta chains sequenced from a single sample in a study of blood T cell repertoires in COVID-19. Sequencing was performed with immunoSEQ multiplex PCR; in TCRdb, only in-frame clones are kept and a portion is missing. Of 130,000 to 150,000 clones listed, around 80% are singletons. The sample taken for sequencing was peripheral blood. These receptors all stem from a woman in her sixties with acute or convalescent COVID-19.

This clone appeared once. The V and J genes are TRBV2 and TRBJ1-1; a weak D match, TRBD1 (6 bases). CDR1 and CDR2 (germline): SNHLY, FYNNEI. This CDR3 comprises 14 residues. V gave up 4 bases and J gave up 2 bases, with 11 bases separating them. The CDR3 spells CASSVQGFNTEAFF. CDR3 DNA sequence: TGTGCCAGCAGTGTACAGGGATTCAACACTGAAGCTTTCTTT.

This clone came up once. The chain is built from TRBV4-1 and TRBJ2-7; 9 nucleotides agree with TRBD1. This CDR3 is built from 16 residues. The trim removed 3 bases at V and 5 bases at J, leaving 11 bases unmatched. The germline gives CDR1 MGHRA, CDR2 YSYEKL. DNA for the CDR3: TGCGCCAGCAGCCAGATGGGGACAGGGAAGATCGACGAGCAGTACTTC. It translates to CASSQMGTGKIDEQYF.

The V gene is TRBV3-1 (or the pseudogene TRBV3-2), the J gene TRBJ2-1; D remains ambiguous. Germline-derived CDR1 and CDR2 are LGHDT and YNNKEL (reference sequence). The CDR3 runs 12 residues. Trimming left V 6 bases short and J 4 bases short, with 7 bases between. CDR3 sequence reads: CASSPYYNEQFF. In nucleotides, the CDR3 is TGTGCCAGCAGTCCCTATTACAATGAGCAGTTCTTC.

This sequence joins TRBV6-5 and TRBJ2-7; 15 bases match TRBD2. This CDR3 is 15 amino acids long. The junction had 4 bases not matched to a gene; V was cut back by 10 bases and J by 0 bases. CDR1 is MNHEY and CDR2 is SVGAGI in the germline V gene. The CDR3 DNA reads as TGTGCCACCGGGACTAGCGGGAGGCCCTCCTACGAGCAGTACTTC. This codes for CATGTSGRPSYEQYF.

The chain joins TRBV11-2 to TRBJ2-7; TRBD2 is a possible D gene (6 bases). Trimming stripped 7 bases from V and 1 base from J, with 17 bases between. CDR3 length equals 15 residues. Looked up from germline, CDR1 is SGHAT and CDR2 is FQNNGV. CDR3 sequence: CASNPLAGSSYEQYF. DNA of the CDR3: TGTGCCAGCAACCCTCTGGCGGGGTCATCCTACGAGCAGTACTTC.

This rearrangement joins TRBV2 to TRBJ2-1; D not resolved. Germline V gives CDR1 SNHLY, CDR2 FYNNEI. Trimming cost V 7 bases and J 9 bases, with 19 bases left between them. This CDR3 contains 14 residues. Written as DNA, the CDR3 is TGTGCCAGCACCAGAGGTGGCTCCTTCTTTGAGCAGTTCTTC. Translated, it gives CASTRGGSFFEQFF.

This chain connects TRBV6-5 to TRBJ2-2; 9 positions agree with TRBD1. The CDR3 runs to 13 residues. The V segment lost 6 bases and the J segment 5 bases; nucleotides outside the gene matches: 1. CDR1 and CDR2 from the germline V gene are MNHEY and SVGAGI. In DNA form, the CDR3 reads TGTGCCAGCAGAGGACAGGGGACCGGGGAGCTGTTTTTT. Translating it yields CASRGQGTGELFF.

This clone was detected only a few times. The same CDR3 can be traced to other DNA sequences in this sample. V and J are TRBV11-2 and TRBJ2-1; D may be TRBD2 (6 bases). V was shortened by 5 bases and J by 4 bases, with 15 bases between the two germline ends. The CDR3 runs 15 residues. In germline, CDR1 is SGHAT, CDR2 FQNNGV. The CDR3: CASSLDRGTYNEQFF. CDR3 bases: TGTGCCAGCAGCCTCGATCGGGGGACTTACAATGAGCAGTTCTTC.